The clone carrying this T cell receptor (beta chain) was observed a few times. The antigen is not known. This sample stems from a study of T-cell memory formation after mild COVID-19. The CDR3 has 15 amino acids. The V gene's germline CDR1 is SGHAT and CDR2 FQNNGV. V lost 4 bases, J lost 5 bases, and 8 bases stayed unmatched. It was 5'RACE with constant-segment primers that produced the TCR alpha and TCR beta cDNA libraries, which carried sample barcodes and UMIs. TCRdb itself ran the 5' RACE reads through MiXCR, one entry per CDR3 protein. In the table there are under 50,000 distinct CDR3 sequences, less than 35% of which are singletons. Study-wide results and limits: Shrinking CD4+ clones were chiefly CM and EM; CD8+ ones were chiefly EMRA.

The chain couples TRBV11-2 to TRBJ2-3, with TRBD2 matching 8 bases. Material for sequencing was PBMCs or a T cell subset sorted from them (not recorded which). The TCR was taken from a young man who had mild COVID-19 (a few samples of this study predate the infection). Cell type and time point are not known. DNA for the CDR3: TGTGCCAGCAGCTCTCTCGGGGGGGCCGGAGATACGCAGTATTTT. It is translated as CASSSLGGAGDTQYF.